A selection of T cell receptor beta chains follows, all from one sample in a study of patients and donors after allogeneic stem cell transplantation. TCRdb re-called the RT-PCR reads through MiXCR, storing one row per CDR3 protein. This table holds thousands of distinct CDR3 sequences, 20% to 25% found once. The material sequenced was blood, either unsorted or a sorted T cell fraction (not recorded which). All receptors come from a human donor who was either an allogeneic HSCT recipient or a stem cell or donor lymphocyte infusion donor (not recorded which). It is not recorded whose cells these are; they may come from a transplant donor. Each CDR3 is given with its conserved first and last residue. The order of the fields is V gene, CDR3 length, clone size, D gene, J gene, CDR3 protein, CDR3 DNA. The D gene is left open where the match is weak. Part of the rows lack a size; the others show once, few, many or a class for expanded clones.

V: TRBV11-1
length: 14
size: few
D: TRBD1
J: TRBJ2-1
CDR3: CASSERQGYNEQFF
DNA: TGTGCCAGCAGCGAGCGACAGGGCTACAATGAGCAGTTCTTC

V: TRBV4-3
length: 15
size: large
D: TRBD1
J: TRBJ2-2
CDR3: CASSQQGVSTGELFF
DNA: TGCGCCAGCAGCCAACAGGGGGTCAGCACCGGGGAGCTGTTTTTT

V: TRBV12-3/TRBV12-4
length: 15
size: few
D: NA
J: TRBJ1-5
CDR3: CASSPGVSSNQPQHF
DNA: TGTGCCAGCAGTCCGGGAGTCTCTAGCAATCAGCCCCAGCATTTT

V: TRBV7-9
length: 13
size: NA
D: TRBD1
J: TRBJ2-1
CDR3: CASSQGQYNEQFF
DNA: TGTGCCAGCAGCCAGGGACAGTACAATGAGCAGTTCTTC

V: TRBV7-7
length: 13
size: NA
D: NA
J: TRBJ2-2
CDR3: CASSLSGTGELFF
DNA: TGTGCCAGCAGCTTATCGGGGACCGGGGAGCTGTTTTTT

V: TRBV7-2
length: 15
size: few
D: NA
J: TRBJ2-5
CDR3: CASSLQAGSTETQYF
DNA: TGTGCCAGCAGCTTACAGGCGGGATCTACAGAGACCCAGTACTTC

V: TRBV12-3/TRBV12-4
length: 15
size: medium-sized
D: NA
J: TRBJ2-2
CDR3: CASSQAARNTGELFF
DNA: TGTGCCAGCAGTCAAGCGGCCAGGAACACCGGGGAGCTGTTTTTT

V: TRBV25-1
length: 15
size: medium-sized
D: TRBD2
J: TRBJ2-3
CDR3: CASSEYSTGGDTQYF
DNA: TGTGCCAGCAGTGAATACAGTACGGGGGGAGATACGCAGTATTTT

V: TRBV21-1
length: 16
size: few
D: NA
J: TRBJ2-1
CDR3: CASSPAGSSSYNEQFF
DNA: TGTGCCAGCAGCCCAGCGGGGTCAAGCTCCTACAATGAGCAGTTCTTC

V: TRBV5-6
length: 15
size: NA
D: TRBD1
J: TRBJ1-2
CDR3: CASSPRDSTSYGYTF
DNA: TGTGCCAGCAGCCCAAGGGACAGCACCTCCTATGGCTACACCTTC

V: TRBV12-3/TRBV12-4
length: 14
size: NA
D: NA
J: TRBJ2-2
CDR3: CASIVYPHTGELFF
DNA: TGTGCCAGCATCGTCTACCCACACACCGGGGAGCTGTTTTTT

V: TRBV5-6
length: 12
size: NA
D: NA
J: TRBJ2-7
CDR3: CASSRGTLEQYF
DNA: TGTGCCAGCAGCCGCGGTACCCTCGAGCAGTACTTC

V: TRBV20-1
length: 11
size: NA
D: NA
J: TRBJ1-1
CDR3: CSAFRQKEAFF
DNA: TGCAGTGCTTTTAGACAGAAGGAAGCTTTCTTT

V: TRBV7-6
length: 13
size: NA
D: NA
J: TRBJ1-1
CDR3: CASSLVQGTEAFF
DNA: TGTGCCAGCAGCCTAGTCCAGGGCACTGAAGCTTTCTTT

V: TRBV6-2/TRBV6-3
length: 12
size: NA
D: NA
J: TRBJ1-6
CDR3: CASGTDNSPLHF
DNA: TGTGCCAGCGGGACGGATAATTCACCCCTCCACTTT

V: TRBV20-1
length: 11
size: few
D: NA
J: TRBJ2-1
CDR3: CSPKNMNEQFF
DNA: TGCAGTCCGAAAAATATGAATGAGCAGTTCTTC

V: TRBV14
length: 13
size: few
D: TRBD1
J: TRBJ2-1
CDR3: CASRRTGYNEQFF
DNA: TGTGCCAGCAGACGGACAGGTTACAATGAGCAGTTCTTC

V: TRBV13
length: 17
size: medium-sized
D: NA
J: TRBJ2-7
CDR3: CASSLALRLASSYEQYF
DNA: TGTGCCAGCAGCTTAGCCCTGAGGCTAGCGAGCTCCTACGAGCAGTACTTC

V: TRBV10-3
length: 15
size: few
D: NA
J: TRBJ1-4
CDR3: CAISESGRSNEKLFF
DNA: TGTGCCATCAGTGAGTCGGGGCGGAGTAATGAAAAACTGTTTTTT

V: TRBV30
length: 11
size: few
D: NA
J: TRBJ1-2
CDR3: CAWSVRHGYTF
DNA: TGTGCCTGGAGTGTACGGCATGGCTACACCTTC

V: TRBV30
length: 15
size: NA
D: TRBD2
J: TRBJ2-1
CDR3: CAWSVLLAGRDEQFF
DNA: TGTGCCTGGAGTGTACTGCTAGCGGGCCGCGATGAGCAGTTCTTC

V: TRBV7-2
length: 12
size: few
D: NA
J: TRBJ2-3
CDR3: CASSLDSGTQYF
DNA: TGTGCCAGCAGCTTAGATTCGGGGACGCAGTATTTT

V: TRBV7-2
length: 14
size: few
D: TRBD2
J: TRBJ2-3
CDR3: CASSSGLAGDTQYF
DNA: TGTGCCAGCAGCTCCGGACTAGCGGGAGATACGCAGTATTTT

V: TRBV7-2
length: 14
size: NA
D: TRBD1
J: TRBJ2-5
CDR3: CASSQQTGEETQYF
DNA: TGTGCCAGCAGCCAACAGACAGGGGAAGAGACCCAGTACTTC

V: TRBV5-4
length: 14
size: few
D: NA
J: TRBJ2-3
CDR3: CASSLARGTDTQYF
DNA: TGTGCCAGCAGCTTGGCTAGGGGGACAGATACGCAGTATTTT